Listed here are 5 T cell receptor beta chains from one sample, sequenced in a study of blood T cell repertoires in COVID-19 (dated by TCRdb to the early 2020s). Libraries were constructed by the immunoSEQ multiplex PCR assay. TCRdb retrieved this table from immuneACCESS and kept in-frame rearrangements only. Not all clones are present; in checked studies, unresolved V genes account for under half, and no reason is known for the remainder. This sample holds roughly 130,000 clones; about 80% were observed only once. The ten largest clones represent more than 9% of the sample. Sequenced sample: peripheral blood. The source of these receptors is a woman aged 55 to 70 with acute or convalescent COVID-19.

This clone came up once. This rearrangement joins TRBV19 to TRBJ2-1; tentative D call: TRBD1 (6 bases). CDR3 length equals 14 residues. CDR1 and CDR2 (germline): LNHDA, SQIVND (reference sequence). The germline V and J ends were trimmed by 10 bases and 5 bases, with 18 bases remaining between them. CDR3 sequence reads: CATHTGSIHNEQFF. As DNA, the CDR3 is TGTGCCACCCACACAGGGAGTATCCACAATGAGCAGTTCTTC.

The J gene is TRBJ1-2, the V gene TRBV4-1, with TRBD1 as a possible D gene (6 bases). This CDR3 comprises 15 residues. V was clipped by 0 bases and J by 2 bases, with 10 bases between them. CDR1 and CDR2 (germline): MGHRA, YSYEKL. The CDR3 nucleotides are TGCGCCAGCAGCCAAGAGGTTACAGGGAACTATGGCTACACCTTC. The encoded protein is CASSQEVTGNYGYTF.

This chain links TRBV27 with TRBJ1-3; tentatively, D is TRBD1 (5 bases). The germline V gene has CDR1 MNHEY and CDR2 SMNVEV (reference sequence). V lost 5 bases to trimming and J lost 0 bases, with 11 bases between them. CDR3 length: 15 amino acids. The CDR3 protein is CASSGAWDSGNTIYF. The CDR3 nucleotides are TGTGCCAGCAGTGGGGCCTGGGACTCTGGAAACACCATATATTTT.

The chain employs TRBV11-3 and TRBJ2-2; D possibly corresponds to TRBD2 (5 bases). Trimming removed 5 bases at V and 3 bases at J, with 13 bases between. The germline gives CDR1 SGHNT, CDR2 YENEEA. This CDR3 has 15 residues. CDR3 nucleotide sequence: TGTGCCAGCAGCCGGGGAGAAATTTACACCGGGGAGCTGTTTTTT. Residues: CASSRGEIYTGELFF.

The rearrangement links TRBV5-1 to TRBJ2-5; 9 bases fit TRBD1. The CDR3 totals 13 residues. V lost 5 bases to trimming and J lost 4 bases; unmatched junction nucleotides: 3. Germline CDR1 SGHRS, CDR2 YFSETQ. CDR3 amino acids: CASRRQGGETQYF. For the CDR3, the DNA is TGCGCCAGCAGGAGACAGGGGGGAGAGACCCAGTACTTC.